These 8 T cell receptor beta chains originate from one sample sequenced in a study of blood T cell repertoires in COVID-19. Sequencing used immunoSEQ multiplex PCR; TCRdb keeps in-frame clones, though not all of them. The table records about 120,000 clones, 90% of them present only once. The sequenced material came from peripheral blood. These receptors all come from a human donor with active COVID-19. The donor label of this sample is uncertain.

This sequence joins TRBV2 and TRBJ1-1; 12 nucleotides align to TRBD1. The CDR3 spans 16 residues. The V and J ends lost 8 bases and 4 bases, in that order; junction bases with no gene match: 11. Germline loops: CDR1 SNHLY, CDR2 FYNNEI. Written as DNA, the CDR3 is TGTGCCAGCCAAGAGGGGACAGGGGGCGGGGGCACTGAAGCTTTCTTT. This encodes CASQEGTGGGGTEAFF.

This sequence joins TRBV27 and TRBJ1-1; D gene uncertain. V was clipped by 7 bases and J by 3 bases, with 18 bases between them. Germline V lookup: CDR1 MNHEY, CDR2 SMNVEV (reference sequence). The CDR3 consists of 15 residues. CDR3 sequence reads: CASTRNNELDTEAFF. The CDR3 DNA follows: TGTGCCAGCACAAGAAACAATGAATTGGACACTGAAGCTTTCTTT.

The chain recombines TRBV2 with TRBJ1-1, with 11 bases matching TRBD1. Germline lookup yields CDR1 SNHLY and CDR2 FYNNEI. V shed 0 bases, J shed 10 bases, and the junction held 7 bases outside the gene matches. The CDR3 extends over 15 amino acids. The CDR3: CASSEAGGTGGGAFF. The CDR3 bases are TGTGCCAGCAGTGAAGCGGGAGGGACAGGGGGGGGAGCTTTCTTT. The entire variable domain, with the rest obtained from reference TRBV2 and TRBJ1-1, is as follows: EPEVTQTPSHQVTQMGQEVILRCVPISNHLYFYWYRQILGQKVEFLVSFYNNEISEKSEIFDDQFSVERPDGSNFTLKIRSTKLEDSAMYFCASSEAGGTGGGAFFGQGTRLTVV.

V usage is TRBV7-8 and J usage is TRBJ2-7, with D perhaps TRBD1 (5 bases). The ends were cut back, 2 bases at V and 2 bases at J, with 10 bases in the middle. The germline gives CDR1 SGHVS, CDR2 FQNEAQ. This CDR3 region has 14 residues. CDR3 loop: CASSLRGRAYEQYF. Written as DNA, the CDR3 is TGTGCCAGCAGCTTACGTGGCAGGGCCTACGAGCAGTACTTC.

V is TRBV4-3 and J is TRBJ1-2; D unclear. V lost 1 base and J lost 4, with 16 bases in between. Germline V lookup: CDR1 LGHNA, CDR2 YSLEER. The CDR3 length is 16 residues. As DNA, the CDR3 is TGCGCCAGCAGCCAAGCCCGGGAAGGGATGGGCTATGGCTACACCTTC. Translated: CASSQAREGMGYGYTF.

This clone was picked up a small number of times. The chain joins TRBV11-2 to TRBJ1-5; 7 bases align to TRBD1. CDR1 SGHAT and CDR2 FQNNGV come from the germline V gene. This CDR3 spans 14 amino acids. V was clipped by 5 bases and J by 2 bases; unmatched bases: 3. CDR3 amino acids: CASSPDRGNQPQHF. In DNA, the CDR3 is TGTGCCAGCAGCCCCGACAGGGGCAATCAGCCCCAGCATTTT.

V gene TRBV11-2 combines with J gene TRBJ1-1, with a possible D match to TRBD1 (5 bases). The V end was cut by 2 bases, the J end by 8 bases, with 9 bases between. Germline V lookup: CDR1 SGHAT, CDR2 FQNNGV. The CDR3 spans 12 residues. CDR3 protein: CASSLRGREAFF. The CDR3 nucleotides read TGTGCCAGCAGCTTAAGGGGCAGAGAAGCTTTCTTT.

This chain joins TRBV7-9 and TRBJ2-5; TRBD2 might be the D (5 bases). From germline, CDR1 is SEHNR and CDR2 FQNEAQ (reference sequence). This CDR3 is 15 amino acids long. V was clipped by 5 bases and J by 8 bases, with 21 bases between them. Written as DNA, the CDR3 is TGTGCCAGCAGCCTCGGGGAGCACCACGTCGATACCCAGTACTTC. Its translation: CASSLGEHHVDTQYF.